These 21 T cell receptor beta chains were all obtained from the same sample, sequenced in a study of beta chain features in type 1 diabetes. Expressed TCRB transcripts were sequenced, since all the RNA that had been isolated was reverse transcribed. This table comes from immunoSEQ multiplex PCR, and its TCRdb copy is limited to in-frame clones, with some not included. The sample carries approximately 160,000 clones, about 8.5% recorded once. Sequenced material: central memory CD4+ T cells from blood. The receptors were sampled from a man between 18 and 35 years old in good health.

CDR3 sequence: CASSLDGAYNEQFF. CDR3 bases: TGCGCCAGCAGCTTGGATGGAGCTTACAATGAGCAGTTCTTC. The chain couples TRBV5-1 to TRBJ2-1; D gene ambiguous. Germline CDR1 is SGHRS and CDR2 is YFSETQ. This CDR3 spans 14 amino acids. Trimming removed 0 bases from V and 4 bases from J, with 8 bases in between.

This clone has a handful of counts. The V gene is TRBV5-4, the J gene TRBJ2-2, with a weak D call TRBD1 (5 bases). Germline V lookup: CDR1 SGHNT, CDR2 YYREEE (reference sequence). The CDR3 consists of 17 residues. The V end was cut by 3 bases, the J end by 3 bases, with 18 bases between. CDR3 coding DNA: TGTGCCAGCAGCTCTCCGAAGGGCGGCAGGGACACCGGGGAGCTGTTTTTT. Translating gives CASSSPKGGRDTGELFF.

In DNA, the CDR3 is TGTGCCAGCAGTTGGACAGCGTACAATCAGCCCCAGCATTTT. The encoded protein is CASSWTAYNQPQHF. The chain joins TRBV6-1 to TRBJ1-5; possibly TRBD1 for D (6 bases). CDR1 MNHNS and CDR2 SASEGT come from the germline V gene. This CDR3 has 14 residues. Deletions cut 5 bases from V and 3 bases from J, with 11 bases between.

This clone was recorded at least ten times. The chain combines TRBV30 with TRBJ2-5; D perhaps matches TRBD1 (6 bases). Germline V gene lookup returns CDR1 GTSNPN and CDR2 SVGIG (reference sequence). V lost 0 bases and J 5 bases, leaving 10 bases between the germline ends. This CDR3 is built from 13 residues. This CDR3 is CAWSVHRVETQYF. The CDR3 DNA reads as TGTGCCTGGAGTGTCCACAGGGTGGAGACCCAGTACTTC.

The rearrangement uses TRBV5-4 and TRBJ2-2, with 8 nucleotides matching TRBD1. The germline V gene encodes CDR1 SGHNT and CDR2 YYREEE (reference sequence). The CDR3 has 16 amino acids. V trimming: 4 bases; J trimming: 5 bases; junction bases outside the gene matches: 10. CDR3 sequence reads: CASSASRGPGTGELFF. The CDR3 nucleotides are TGTGCCAGCAGCGCATCCAGGGGGCCGGGAACCGGGGAGCTGTTTTTT.

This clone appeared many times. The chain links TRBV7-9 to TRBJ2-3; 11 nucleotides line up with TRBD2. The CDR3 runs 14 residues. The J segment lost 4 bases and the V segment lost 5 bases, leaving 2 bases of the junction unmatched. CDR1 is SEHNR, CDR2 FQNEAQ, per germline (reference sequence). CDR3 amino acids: CASSLGLAADTQYF. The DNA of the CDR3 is TGTGCCAGCAGCCTGGGACTAGCGGCAGATACGCAGTATTTT.

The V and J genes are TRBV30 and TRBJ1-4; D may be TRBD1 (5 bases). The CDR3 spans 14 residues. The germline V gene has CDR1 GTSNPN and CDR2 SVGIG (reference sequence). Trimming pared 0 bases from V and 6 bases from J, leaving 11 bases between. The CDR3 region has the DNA TGTGCCTGGAGTGTGGGGGGGGACCATGAAAAACTGTTTTTT. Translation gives CAWSVGGDHEKLFF.

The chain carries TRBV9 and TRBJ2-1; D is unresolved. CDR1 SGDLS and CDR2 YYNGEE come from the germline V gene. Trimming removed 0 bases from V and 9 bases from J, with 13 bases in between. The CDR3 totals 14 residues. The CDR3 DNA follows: TGTGCCAGCAGCGTAGTTGGCTCGGGTAGTGAGCAGTTCTTC. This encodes CASSVVGSGSEQFF.

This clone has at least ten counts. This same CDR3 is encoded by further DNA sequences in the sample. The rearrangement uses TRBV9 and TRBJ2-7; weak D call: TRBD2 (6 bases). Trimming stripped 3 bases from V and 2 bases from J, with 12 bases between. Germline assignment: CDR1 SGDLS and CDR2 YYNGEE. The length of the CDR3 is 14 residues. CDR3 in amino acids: CASSGRDSAYEQYF. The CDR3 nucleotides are TGTGCCAGCAGCGGTCGGGACTCGGCCTACGAGCAGTACTTC.

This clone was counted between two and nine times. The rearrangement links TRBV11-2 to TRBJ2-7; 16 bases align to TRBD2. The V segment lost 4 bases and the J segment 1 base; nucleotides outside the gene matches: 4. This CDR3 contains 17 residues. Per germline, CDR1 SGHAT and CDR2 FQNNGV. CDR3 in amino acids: CASSYSGLAGGSYEQYF. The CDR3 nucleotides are TGTGCCAGCAGCTATTCGGGACTAGCGGGAGGGTCCTACGAGCAGTACTTC.

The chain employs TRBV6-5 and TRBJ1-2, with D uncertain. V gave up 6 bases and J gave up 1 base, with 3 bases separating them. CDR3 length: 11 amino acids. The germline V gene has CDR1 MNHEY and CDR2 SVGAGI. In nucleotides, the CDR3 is TGTGCCAGCAGCAATAACTATGGCTACACCTTC. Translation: CASSNNYGYTF.

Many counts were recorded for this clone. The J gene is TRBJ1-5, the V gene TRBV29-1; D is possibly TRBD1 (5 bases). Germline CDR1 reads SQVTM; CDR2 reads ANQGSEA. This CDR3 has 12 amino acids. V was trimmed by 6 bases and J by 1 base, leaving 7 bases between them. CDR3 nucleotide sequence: TGCAGCGTAGGGGCCAGCAATCAGCCCCAGCATTTT. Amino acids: CSVGASNQPQHF.

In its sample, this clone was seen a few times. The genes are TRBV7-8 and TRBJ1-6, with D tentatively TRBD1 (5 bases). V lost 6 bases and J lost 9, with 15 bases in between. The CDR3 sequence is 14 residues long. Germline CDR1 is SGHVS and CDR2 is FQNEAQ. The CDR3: CASRAQGVGSPLHF. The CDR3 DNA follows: TGTGCCAGCAGAGCTCAGGGTGTCGGTTCACCCCTCCACTTT.

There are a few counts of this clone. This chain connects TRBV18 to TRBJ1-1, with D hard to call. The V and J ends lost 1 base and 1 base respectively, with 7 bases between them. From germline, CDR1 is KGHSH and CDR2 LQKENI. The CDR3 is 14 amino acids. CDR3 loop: CASSPRAGNTEAFF. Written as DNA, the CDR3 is TGTGCCAGCTCACCACGGGCGGGGAACACTGAAGCTTTCTTT.

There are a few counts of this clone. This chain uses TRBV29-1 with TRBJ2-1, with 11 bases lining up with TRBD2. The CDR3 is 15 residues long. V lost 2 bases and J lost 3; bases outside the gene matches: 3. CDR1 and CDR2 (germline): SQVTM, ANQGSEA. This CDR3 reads CSVELAGGYYNEQFF. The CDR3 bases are TGCAGCGTTGAATTAGCGGGAGGGTACTACAATGAGCAGTTCTTC.

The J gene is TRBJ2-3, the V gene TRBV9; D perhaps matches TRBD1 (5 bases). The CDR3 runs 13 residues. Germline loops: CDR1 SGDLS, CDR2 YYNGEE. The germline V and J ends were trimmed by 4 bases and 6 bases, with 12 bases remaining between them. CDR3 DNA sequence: TGTGCCAGCAGCTCAGGACCAGGGGATACGCAGTATTTT. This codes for CASSSGPGDTQYF.

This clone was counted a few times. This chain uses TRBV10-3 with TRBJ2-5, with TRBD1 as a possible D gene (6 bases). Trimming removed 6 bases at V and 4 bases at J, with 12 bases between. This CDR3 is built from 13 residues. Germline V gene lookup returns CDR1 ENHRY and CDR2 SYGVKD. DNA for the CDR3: TGTGCCATCAGAGGGGGAGCTTCAGAGACCCAGTACTTC. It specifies CAIRGGASETQYF.

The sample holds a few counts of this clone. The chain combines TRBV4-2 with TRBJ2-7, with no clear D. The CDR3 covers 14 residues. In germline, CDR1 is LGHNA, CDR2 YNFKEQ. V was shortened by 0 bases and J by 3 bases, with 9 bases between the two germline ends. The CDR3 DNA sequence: TGTGCCAGCAGCCAAGAGCTAGGTTTCTACGAGCAGTACTTC. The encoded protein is CASSQELGFYEQYF.

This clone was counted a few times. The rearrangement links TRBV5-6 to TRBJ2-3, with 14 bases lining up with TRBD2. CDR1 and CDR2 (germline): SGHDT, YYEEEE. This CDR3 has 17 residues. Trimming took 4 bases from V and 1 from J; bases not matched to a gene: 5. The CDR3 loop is CASSTGLAGARTDTQYF. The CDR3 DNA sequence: TGTGCCAGCAGCACGGGACTAGCGGGGGCCCGCACAGATACGCAGTATTTT.

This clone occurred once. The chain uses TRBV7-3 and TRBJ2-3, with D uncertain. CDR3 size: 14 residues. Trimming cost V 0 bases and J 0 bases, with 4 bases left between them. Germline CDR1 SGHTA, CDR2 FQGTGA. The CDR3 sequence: CASSLTSSTDTQYF. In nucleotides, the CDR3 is TGTGCCAGCAGCTTAACGAGTAGCACAGATACGCAGTATTTT. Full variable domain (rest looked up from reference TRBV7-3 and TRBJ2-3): GAGVSQTPSNKVTEKGKYVELRCDPISGHTALYWYRQSLGQGPEFLIYFQGTGAADDSGLPNDRFFAVRPEGSVSTLKIQRTERGDSAVYLCASSLTSSTDTQYFGPGTRLTVL.

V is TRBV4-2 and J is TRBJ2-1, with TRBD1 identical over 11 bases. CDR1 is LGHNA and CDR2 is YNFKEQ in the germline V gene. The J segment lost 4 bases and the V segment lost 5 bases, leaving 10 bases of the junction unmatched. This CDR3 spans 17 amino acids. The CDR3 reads CASSLEWGTGGYNEQFF. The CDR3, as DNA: TGTGCCAGCAGCTTGGAGTGGGGGACAGGGGGATACAATGAGCAGTTCTTC.